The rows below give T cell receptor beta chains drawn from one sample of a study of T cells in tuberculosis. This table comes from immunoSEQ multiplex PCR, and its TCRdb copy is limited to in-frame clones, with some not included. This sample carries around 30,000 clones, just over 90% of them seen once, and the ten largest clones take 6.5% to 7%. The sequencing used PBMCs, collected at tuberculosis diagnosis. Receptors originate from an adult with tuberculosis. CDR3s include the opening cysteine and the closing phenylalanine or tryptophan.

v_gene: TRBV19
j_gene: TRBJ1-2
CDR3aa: CASSSTGAGYTF

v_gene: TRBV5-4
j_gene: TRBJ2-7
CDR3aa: CASSFANRLEEQYF

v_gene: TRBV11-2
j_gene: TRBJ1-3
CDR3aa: CASSLGQGAGNTIYF

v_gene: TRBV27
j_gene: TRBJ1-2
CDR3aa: CASSLSGGAGGYTF

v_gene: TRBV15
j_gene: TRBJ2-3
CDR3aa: CATSRDPFASGGGDTQYF

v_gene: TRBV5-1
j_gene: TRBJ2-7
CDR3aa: CASSLYLSGEQYF

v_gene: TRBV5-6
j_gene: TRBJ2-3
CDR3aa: CASSLIRGRDTQYF

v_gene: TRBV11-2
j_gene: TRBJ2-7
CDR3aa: CASSPVRGGYEQYF

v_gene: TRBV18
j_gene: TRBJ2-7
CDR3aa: CASSPTPSSYEQYF

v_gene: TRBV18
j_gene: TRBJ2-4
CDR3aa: CASSPQGQVNIQYF

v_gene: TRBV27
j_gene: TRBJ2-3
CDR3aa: CASSFLDRGTDTQYF

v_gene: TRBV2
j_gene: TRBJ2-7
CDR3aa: CASRGQTPYEQYF